What follows is one T cell receptor (beta chain) and its context. From RNA transcripts, TCR beta CDR3 regions were amplified. The study used the HTBI primer set for a first-round RT-PCR of the TCR CDR3. TCRdb processed the multiplex PCR reads anew with MiXCR; each CDR3 protein has one entry. The table includes some 350,000 distinct CDR3 sequences, around 25% detected once. This record belongs to a study of T cells in Graves' hyperthyroidism and ophthalmopathy. V dropped 0 bases and J dropped 0 bases, with 8 bases sitting between them. The CDR3 length is 14 residues. Germline CDR1 DFQATT, CDR2 SNEGSKA (reference sequence).

The TCR was taken from a man in his forties or fifties with Graves' hyperthyroidism. The source material was blood. The chain carries TRBV20-1 and TRBJ2-5; no firm D call. The DNA for the CDR3 is TGCAGTGCTAGAGATTGGGCTGACCAAGAGACCCAGTACTTC. Translated: CSARDWADQETQYF.